The source of this T cell receptor (beta chain) is a study of blood T cell repertoires in COVID-19. In the study overall: The analysed material was cDNA or gDNA that came from T cells, B-cell-depleted T cells, or PBMCs.

Method: immunoSEQ multiplex PCR; TCRdb's copy keeps in-frame clones and lacks some. The sample holds 65,000 to 85,000 clones, about four fifths seen once. The CDR3 is 16 amino acids. CDR1 and CDR2 (germline): MNHEY, SVGEGT. V lost 4 bases to trimming and J lost 5 bases; unmatched junction nucleotides: 11. The sample consisted of peripheral blood. This receptor was taken from a woman older than 75 with active or convalescent COVID-19. The V call is TRBV6-2 or TRBV6-3, the J call TRBJ2-1, with 7 bases aligning to TRBD2. The CDR3 DNA sequence: TGTGCCAGCAGTTTTTTCGCTAGCGGAGCCCACAATGAGCAGTTCTTC. Translating it yields CASSFFASGAHNEQFF.